Shown below are 21 T cell receptor beta chains from a single sample sequenced in a study of CD4 T cells in relation to SARS-CoV-2 and coronaviruses. These TCRs are of unknown antigen specificity. Clones were sequenced by immunoSEQ multiplex PCR, and TCRdb holds only the in-frame ones, with some missing. The sample consists of 35,000 to 40,000 clones, 82% of them appearing once. Sequencing was carried out using naive CD4+ T cells from PBMCs, cultured in vitro. Indicated subset: naive CD4+ T cells isolated by negative enrichment. These receptors came from an adult with COVID-19.

The rearrangement uses TRBV7-9 and TRBJ2-7; 7 bases are a match to TRBD1. V was pared by 5 bases and J by 5 bases, with 12 bases of the junction left unmatched. The CDR3 totals 15 residues. CDR1 and CDR2 from the germline V gene are SEHNR and FQNEAQ (reference sequence). For the CDR3, the DNA is TGTGCCAGCAGCCGAGGACAGGCCTTTCCCGACGAGCAGTACTTC. It codes for CASSRGQAFPDEQYF.

The gene calls are TRBV24-1 and TRBJ2-2; D uncertain. This CDR3 has 15 amino acids. V lost 5 bases to trimming and J lost 3 bases, with 12 bases between them. Germline assignment: CDR1 KGHDR and CDR2 SFDVKD. The CDR3 here is CATSADGSYTGELFF. Written as DNA, the CDR3 is TGTGCCACCAGTGCGGACGGATCCTACACCGGGGAGCTGTTTTTT.

This clone has only a few counts. V usage is TRBV30 and J usage is TRBJ2-7; 8 bases fit TRBD2. The CDR3 runs 14 residues. The trim removed 7 bases at V and 1 base at J, leaving 9 bases unmatched. Per the germline V gene, CDR1 is GTSNPN and CDR2 is SVGIG (reference sequence). CDR3 residues: CASQSTSASYEQYF. The CDR3 DNA follows: TGTGCCTCTCAATCGACTAGCGCATCCTACGAGCAGTACTTC.

The chain uses TRBV10-3 and TRBJ2-1; 16 nucleotides agree with TRBD2. This CDR3 has 15 residues. Per the germline V gene, CDR1 is ENHRY and CDR2 is SYGVKD. Losses at the gene ends were 6 bases for V and 7 bases for J; bases not matched to a gene: 3. As DNA, the CDR3 is TGTGCCATCAGCCCGGGACTAGCGGGAGGGAATGAGCAGTTCTTC. The encoded protein is CAISPGLAGGNEQFF.

The chain recombines TRBV21-1 with TRBJ2-7; the DNA was not used to check the table's D call, TRBD2. TRBV21-1 is a pseudogene segment. The CDR3 totals 17 residues. The CDR3 loop is CASSKAPLLAGVVEQYF. The CDR3 nucleotides read TGTGCCAGCAGCAAAGCTCCTCTACTAGCGGGAGTTGTAGAGCAGTACTTC.

The chain links TRBV12-3 or TRBV12-4 to TRBJ2-7; no clear D gene. The CDR3 has 11 amino acids. Trimming took off 6 bases at V and 3 bases at J, with 6 bases between the two ends. The DNA for the CDR3 is TGTGCCAGCAGCGCCCTCTACGAGCAGTACTTC. Encoded protein: CASSALYEQYF.

This chain connects TRBV7-3 to TRBJ2-1; 10 bases line up with TRBD2. Germline values: CDR1 SGHTA, CDR2 FQGTGA. The CDR3 runs 15 residues. The V gene end was trimmed by 3 bases and the J gene end by 8 bases; junction bases not matched to a gene: 7. CDR3 residues: CASSFGLAVHDEQFF. CDR3 DNA sequence: TGTGCCAGCAGCTTCGGACTAGCGGTCCACGATGAGCAGTTCTTC.

V is TRBV11-2 and J is TRBJ2-1; 8 bases agree with TRBD2. The length of the CDR3 is 16 residues. Losses at the gene ends were 5 bases for V and 5 bases for J; bases not matched to a gene: 11. CDR1 is SGHAT and CDR2 is FQNNGV in the germline V gene. The DNA for the CDR3 is TGTGCCAGCAGCCCGCGGCGGGCGGGGGGCAACAATGAGCAGTTCTTC. This gives the protein CASSPRRAGGNNEQFF.

The rearrangement uses TRBV7-2 and TRBJ2-7; D remains unclear. Germline V lookup: CDR1 SGHTA, CDR2 FQGNSA. This CDR3 has 12 amino acids. V lost 1 base and J 2 bases, leaving 3 bases between the germline ends. DNA of the CDR3: TGTGCCAGCAGCTTAGTACCCTACGAGCAGTACTTC. It specifies CASSLVPYEQYF.

The rearrangement links TRBV28 to TRBJ2-3; D is possibly TRBD2 (6 bases). The CDR3 has 14 residues. V lost 5 bases to trimming and J lost 2 bases, with 11 bases between them. Germline V lookup: CDR1 MDHEN, CDR2 SYDVKM. CDR3 protein: CASSLGDSTDTQYF. CDR3 DNA: TGTGCCAGCAGTCTTGGGGACTCCACAGATACGCAGTATTTT.

The chain links TRBV6-5 to TRBJ1-2, with D perhaps matching TRBD1 (5 bases). CDR3 size: 14 residues. Per germline, CDR1 MNHEY and CDR2 SVGAGI. V dropped 6 bases and J dropped 8 bases, with 19 bases sitting between them. The CDR3 DNA is TGTGCCAGCAGCCGAACTGGGACGAGTGGGGGCTACACCTTC. Amino acid sequence: CASSRTGTSGGYTF.

DNA of the CDR3: TGTGCCAGCAGCGTAGATAGTAGCGGGAGGGCCGTTGTCCACAATGAGCAGTTCTTC. It codes for CASSVDSSGRAVVHNEQFF. The V gene is TRBV9, the J gene TRBJ2-1, with 11 nucleotides matching TRBD2. The CDR3 is 19 residues long. CDR1 and CDR2 (germline): SGDLS, YYNGEE. V was clipped by 0 bases and J by 5 bases; unmatched bases: 13.

The chain combines TRBV7-9 with TRBJ2-2; no clear D gene. Trimming left V 5 bases short and J 4 bases short, with 11 bases between. The CDR3 extends over 14 amino acids. From germline, CDR1 is SEHNR and CDR2 FQNEAQ (reference sequence). The CDR3 bases are TGTGCCAGCAGCCCTTCAAAGCCCACCGGGGAGCTGTTTTTT. Translation gives CASSPSKPTGELFF.

The rearrangement links TRBV7-9 to TRBJ2-5; D may correspond to TRBD1 or TRBD2 (5 bases each). The germline gives CDR1 SEHNR, CDR2 FQNEAQ (reference sequence). This CDR3 contains 14 residues. V was clipped by 6 bases and J by 5 bases, with 16 bases between them. CDR3 sequence (DNA): TGTGCCAGCAGGGCCGGGGCAGCAGGGGAGACCCAGTACTTC. Translating gives CASRAGAAGETQYF.

V gene TRBV30 combines with J gene TRBJ1-1; D is possibly TRBD1 (5 bases). The CDR3 length is 13 residues. The germline V and J ends were trimmed by 4 bases and 0 bases, with 9 bases remaining between them. Germline V CDR1 and CDR2: GTSNPN, SVGIG (reference sequence). The chain's CDR3 is CAWKRTLNTEAFF. The CDR3 region has the DNA TGTGCCTGGAAGCGGACATTGAACACTGAAGCTTTCTTT.

CDR3 sequence reads: CASSLEETGGNQPQHF. CDR3 bases: TGCGCCAGCAGCTTGGAAGAAACAGGAGGCAATCAGCCCCAGCATTTT. This chain joins TRBV5-1 and TRBJ1-5; TRBD1 might be the D (5 bases). CDR3 size: 16 residues. Per germline, CDR1 SGHRS and CDR2 YFSETQ. Trimming took off 0 bases at V and 2 bases at J, with 12 bases between the two ends.

This chain uses TRBV10-3 with TRBJ2-7; D is undetermined. The CDR3 is 15 amino acids. Germline lookup yields CDR1 ENHRY and CDR2 SYGVKD. Trimming took 10 bases from V and 0 from J, leaving 19 bases between them. The CDR3 region has the DNA TGTGCCACCTTCGACATGGACCAGAGCTCCTACGAGCAGTACTTC. Residues: CATFDMDQSSYEQYF.

This chain connects TRBV13 to TRBJ2-3; D might be TRBD2 (7 bases). CDR3 size: 17 residues. Germline CDR1 PRHDT, CDR2 FYEKMQ (reference sequence). The V end lost 0 bases, the J end lost 3 bases, and 16 bases lay between the germline ends. The DNA of the CDR3 is TGTGCCAGCAGCTTAGGGGGGGCGCGGGAGAGGACAGATACGCAGTATTTT. It codes for CASSLGGARERTDTQYF.

This chain uses TRBV2 with TRBJ2-4; D perhaps matches TRBD1 (5 bases). V lost 6 bases and J lost 3, with 9 bases in between. CDR1 SNHLY and CDR2 FYNNEI come from the germline V gene. The CDR3 runs 13 residues. The CDR3 loop reads CASSQGGKNIQYF. The CDR3 coding sequence is TGTGCCAGCAGCCAGGGTGGCAAAAACATTCAGTACTTC.

This sequence joins TRBV24-1 and TRBJ1-2; perhaps TRBD1 as D (5 bases). The V gene lost 4 bases and the J gene lost 8 bases, with 7 bases spanning the gap. The CDR3 has 11 amino acids. CDR1 is KGHDR, CDR2 SFDVKD, per germline. The CDR3 coding sequence is TGTGCCACCAGTGAGGGGGACGGCTACACCTTC. Protein: CATSEGDGYTF.

This clone was seen just once. The V call is TRBV19, the J call TRBJ2-5; D is unclear. This CDR3 region has 14 residues. Trimming cost V 5 bases and J 3 bases, with 13 bases left between them. CDR1 and CDR2 from the germline V gene are LNHDA and SQIVND (reference sequence). The CDR3 nucleotides are TGTGCCAGTAGTTTCACAGACCGAAAAGAGACCCAGTACTTC. This encodes CASSFTDRKETQYF.